This T cell receptor (beta chain) was sequenced during a study of blood T cell repertoires in COVID-19. At the level of the study: The United States, Italy and Spain provided the acute and convalescent COVID-19 samples. T cells, B-cell-depleted T cells, or PBMCs provided the cDNA or gDNA that served as material.

The germline gives CDR1 SGHTA, CDR2 FQGTGA. V was clipped by 3 bases and J by 5 bases; unmatched bases: 5. There are 14 residues in the CDR3. Method: immunoSEQ multiplex PCR; TCRdb's copy keeps in-frame clones and lacks some. The sample includes under 200,000 clones, about 80% of them seen just once. The J gene is TRBJ2-7, the V gene TRBV7-3; 9 nucleotides align to TRBD1. The source material was PBMCs or T cells enriched from blood (not recorded which). This TCR was sampled from a man aged 50-59 years who had recovered from COVID-19. The CDR3 DNA is TGTGCCAGCAGCTTCACAGGGGGCAGGGACGAGCAGTACTTC. Translation gives CASSFTGGRDEQYF.